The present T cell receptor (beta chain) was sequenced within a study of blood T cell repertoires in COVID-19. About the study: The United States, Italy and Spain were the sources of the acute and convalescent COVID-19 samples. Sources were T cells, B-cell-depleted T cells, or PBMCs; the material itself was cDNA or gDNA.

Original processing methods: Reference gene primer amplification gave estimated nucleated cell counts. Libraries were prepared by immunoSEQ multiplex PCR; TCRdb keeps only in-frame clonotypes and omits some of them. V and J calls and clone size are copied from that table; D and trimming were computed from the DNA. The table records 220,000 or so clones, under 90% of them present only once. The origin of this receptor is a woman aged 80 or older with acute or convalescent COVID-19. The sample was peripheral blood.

CDR3 nucleotides: TGTGCCACATACGACAGGCCCTACGAGCAGTACTTC. Translated, it gives CATYDRPYEQYF. The chain carries TRBV6-5 and TRBJ2-7; D perhaps matches TRBD1 (6 bases). Germline V gene lookup returns CDR1 MNHEY and CDR2 SVGAGI. The CDR3 extends over 12 amino acids. Trimming cost V 10 bases and J 2 bases, with 12 bases left between them.